These T cell receptor beta chains were read from a single sample in a study of cytomegalovirus exposure and HLA in healthy donors. Sequencing was performed with immunoSEQ multiplex PCR; in TCRdb, only in-frame clones are kept and a portion is missing. Found here are approximately 210,000 clones, about 80% of them singletons; the top ten hold about 6%. Specimen: PBMCs. All receptors derive from a man in his forties in good health and CMV-seropositive. The CDR3 runs from the conserved cysteine through the conserved F or W. D genes are given only for firm matches. Only part of the rows carry a size: once, few, many, or a class if the clone is expanded.

V: TRBV6-1
size: .
J: TRBJ2-1
D: .
CDR3: CASSEAGRSYNEQFF
DNA: TGTGCCAGCAGTGAAGCAGGGAGGTCCTACAATGAGCAGTTCTTC

V: TRBV5-1
size: .
J: TRBJ2-5
D: TRBD2
CDR3: CASSRTSGQETQYF
DNA: TGCGCCAGCAGTCGGACTAGCGGACAAGAGACCCAGTACTTC

V: TRBV5-1
size: .
J: TRBJ2-1
D: TRBD1
CDR3: CASSTRSAGQGASSYNEQFF
DNA: TGCGCCAGCAGCACACGTTCGGCGGGACAGGGGGCGAGCTCCTACAATGAGCAGTTCTTC

V: TRBV9
size: once
J: TRBJ2-7
D: TRBD2
CDR3: CASSEGLAGTYEQYF
DNA: TGTGCCAGCAGCGAAGGACTAGCGGGGACCTACGAGCAGTACTTC

V: TRBV27
size: .
J: TRBJ1-2
D: TRBD1
CDR3: CASSSGQGLNYGYPF
DNA: TGTGCCAGCAGTTCAGGACAGGGGCTGAACTATGGCTACCCCTTC

V: TRBV11-2
size: .
J: TRBJ2-5
D: .
CDR3: CASSLAGNQETQYF
DNA: TGTGCCAGCAGCTTAGCAGGGAACCAAGAGACCCAGTACTTC

V: TRBV18
size: .
J: TRBJ1-1
D: .
CDR3: CASSWTLNTEAFF
DNA: TGTGCCAGCTCATGGACACTGAACACTGAAGCTTTCTTT

V: TRBV6-5
size: few
J: TRBJ1-5
D: .
CDR3: CASSYWGPNQPQHF
DNA: TGTGCCAGCAGTTACTGGGGGCCCAATCAGCCCCAGCATTTT

V: TRBV18
size: .
J: TRBJ2-5
D: .
CDR3: CASSPSVLMETQYF
DNA: TGTGCCAGCTCACCTTCGGTGTTGATGGAGACCCAGTACTTC

V: TRBV6-1
size: .
J: TRBJ2-3
D: .
CDR3: CAAHRADTQYF
DNA: TGTGCCGCGCACAGGGCAGATACGCAGTATTTT

V: TRBV5-5
size: .
J: TRBJ1-1
D: .
CDR3: CASSLGQAEAFF
DNA: TGTGCCAGCAGCTTGGGTCAGGCTGAAGCTTTCTTT

V: TRBV28
size: .
J: TRBJ1-1
D: TRBD1
CDR3: CASSQDRVTEAFF
DNA: TGTGCCAGCAGTCAGGACAGGGTCACTGAAGCTTTCTTT

V: TRBV9
size: .
J: TRBJ2-1
D: TRBD2
CDR3: CASSVLAGGPIISYNEQFF
DNA: TGTGCCAGCAGCGTCTTAGCGGGAGGGCCAATTATCTCCTACAATGAGCAGTTCTTC

V: TRBV29-1
size: .
J: TRBJ1-2
D: .
CDR3: CSVVRSGRGDYGYTF
DNA: TGCAGCGTTGTCCGATCGGGGAGGGGGGACTATGGCTACACCTTC

V: TRBV7-2
size: .
J: TRBJ1-5
D: .
CDR3: CASSPWEGSQPQHF
DNA: TGTGCCAGCAGCCCCTGGGAGGGATCTCAGCCCCAGCATTTT

V: TRBV6-1
size: .
J: TRBJ2-7
D: TRBD1
CDR3: CASSPYRGPYEQYF
DNA: TGTGCCAGCAGCCCTTACAGGGGGCCCTACGAGCAGTACTTC

V: TRBV4-1
size: .
J: TRBJ1-5
D: .
CDR3: CASSQDGRGGVGGQPQHF
DNA: TGCGCCAGCAGCCAAGATGGCAGGGGTGGAGTGGGTGGTCAGCCCCAGCATTTT

V: TRBV7-9
size: .
J: TRBJ1-2
D: TRBD1
CDR3: CASSVPGGSDYGYTF
DNA: TGTGCCAGCAGCGTACCAGGGGGATCCGACTATGGCTACACCTTC

V: TRBV18
size: .
J: TRBJ2-3
D: .
CDR3: CASSPSGDTQYF
DNA: TGTGCCAGCTCACCGTCGGGAGATACGCAGTATTTT

V: TRBV19
size: .
J: TRBJ2-7
D: TRBD2
CDR3: CASSMGGVSTYEQYF
DNA: TGTGCCAGTAGTATGGGGGGGGTCTCCACCTACGAGCAGTACTTC

V: TRBV7-3
size: once
J: TRBJ1-1
D: TRBD1
CDR3: CASSSDRAAEAFF
DNA: TGTGCCAGCAGCTCTGACAGGGCGGCTGAAGCTTTCTTT

V: TRBV29-1
size: .
J: TRBJ1-2
D: .
CDR3: CSVEDLLGAGEDGYTF
DNA: TGCAGCGTTGAAGATCTTCTGGGGGCCGGAGAGGATGGCTACACCTTC

V: TRBV7-2
size: .
J: TRBJ2-7
D: TRBD1
CDR3: CASSLTGGSYEQYF
DNA: TGTGCCAGCAGCTTAACAGGGGGCTCCTACGAGCAGTACTTC

V: TRBV5-1
size: .
J: TRBJ1-4
D: TRBD1
CDR3: CASSGGRGSPTNEKLFF
DNA: TGCGCCAGCAGCGGTGGCAGGGGGTCCCCAACTAATGAAAAACTGTTTTTT

V: TRBV13
size: once
J: TRBJ2-1
D: .
CDR3: CASSLGRINEQFF
DNA: TGTGCCAGCAGCTTAGGGCGGATCAATGAGCAGTTCTTC

V: TRBV2
size: few
J: TRBJ1-5
D: TRBD1
CDR3: CASSEDRGGIQPQHF
DNA: TGTGCCAGCAGTGAGGACAGGGGAGGAATTCAGCCCCAGCATTTT

V: TRBV27
size: .
J: TRBJ1-1
D: .
CDR3: CASSPQGVRGTEAFF
DNA: TGTGCCAGCAGTCCACAAGGGGTAAGGGGGACTGAAGCTTTCTTT

V: TRBV27
size: .
J: TRBJ2-3
D: TRBD1
CDR3: CASSLRDSSDTQYF
DNA: TGTGCCAGCAGTCTCCGGGACAGTTCAGATACGCAGTATTTT

V: TRBV5-1
size: once
J: TRBJ1-1
D: TRBD1
CDR3: CASSWGQGATEAFF
DNA: TGCGCCAGCAGCTGGGGACAGGGGGCCACTGAAGCTTTCTTT

V: TRBV18
size: once
J: TRBJ1-1
D: .
CDR3: CASSPAGKMLNTEAFF
DNA: TGTGCCAGCTCACCCGCCGGGAAGATGTTGAACACTGAAGCTTTCTTT

V: TRBV4-2
size: .
J: TRBJ1-4
D: .
CDR3: CASSQDLGSNEKLFF
DNA: TGTGCCAGCAGCCAAGATCTTGGCAGTAATGAAAAACTGTTTTTT

V: TRBV6-5
size: .
J: TRBJ2-1
D: TRBD2
CDR3: CASSASGLAGNEQFF
DNA: TGTGCCAGCAGTGCTTCGGGACTAGCGGGAAATGAGCAGTTCTTC

V: TRBV2
size: .
J: TRBJ2-2
D: TRBD2
CDR3: CASHTPTSGRIGELFF
DNA: TGTGCCAGCCACACTCCGACTAGCGGGAGGATCGGGGAGCTGTTTTTT

V: TRBV27
size: .
J: TRBJ1-5
D: .
CDR3: CASRSAGIGNQPQHF
DNA: TGTGCCAGCAGGTCTGCAGGGATCGGCAATCAGCCCCAGCATTTT

V: TRBV2
size: few
J: TRBJ1-1
D: .
CDR3: CASSEALLEQGWGTEAFF
DNA: TGTGCCAGCAGTGAAGCGCTTCTGGAACAGGGATGGGGCACTGAAGCTTTCTTT

V: TRBV5-4
size: .
J: TRBJ2-5
D: TRBD1
CDR3: CATATGTGEETQYF
DNA: TGTGCTACCGCAACCGGGACAGGGGAAGAGACCCAGTACTTC

V: TRBV11-3
size: .
J: TRBJ2-5
D: .
CDR3: CASSLGRSDQETQYF
DNA: TGTGCCAGCAGTTTGGGCCGGTCGGACCAAGAGACCCAGTACTTC

V: TRBV9
size: few
J: TRBJ2-1
D: TRBD2
CDR3: CASSVGGSGTNNEQFF
DNA: TGTGCCAGCAGCGTAGGCGGTAGCGGGACCAACAATGAGCAGTTCTTC

V: TRBV4-2
size: once
J: TRBJ1-1
D: TRBD1
CDR3: CASSPHGDRGVGTEAFF
DNA: TGTGCCAGCAGCCCCCACGGGGACAGGGGGGTAGGGACTGAAGCTTTCTTT

V: TRBV10-1
size: .
J: TRBJ2-5
D: TRBD2
CDR3: CASSESTLSTSGRYQETQYF
DNA: TGCGCCAGCAGTGAGTCGACTCTTTCGACTAGCGGGAGATACCAAGAGACCCAGTACTTC

V: TRBV6-5
size: once
J: TRBJ1-1
D: .
CDR3: CASRARLLNTEAFF
DNA: TGTGCCAGCAGGGCCAGGCTATTGAACACTGAAGCTTTCTTT

V: TRBV18
size: .
J: TRBJ1-1
D: TRBD1
CDR3: CASSPDRGRLQANTEAFF
DNA: TGTGCCAGCTCCCCCGACAGGGGGCGTCTTCAGGCGAACACTGAAGCTTTCTTT

V: TRBV6-6
size: .
J: TRBJ2-7
D: TRBD2
CDR3: CASRPGTSYEQYF
DNA: TGTGCCAGCAGACCCGGGACTAGTTACGAGCAGTACTTC

V: TRBV6-1
size: .
J: TRBJ1-2
D: TRBD1
CDR3: CASTKGTGALYGYTF
DNA: TGTGCCAGCACAAAGGGCACAGGGGCATTATATGGCTACACCTTC

V: TRBV12-5
size: .
J: TRBJ2-3
D: TRBD2
CDR3: CASGLVLAGLAGADTQYF
DNA: TGTGCTAGTGGTTTGGTACTGGCCGGGCTAGCGGGAGCAGATACGCAGTATTTT

V: TRBV13
size: .
J: TRBJ1-1
D: TRBD1
CDR3: CASSLSGGNTEAFF
DNA: TGTGCCAGCAGCTTATCAGGGGGGAACACTGAAGCTTTCTTT

V: TRBV7-9
size: .
J: TRBJ2-1
D: TRBD2
CDR3: CASSFSGGPGEQFF
DNA: TGTGCCAGCAGCTTTTCGGGAGGGCCGGGGGAGCAGTTCTTC

V: TRBV11-3
size: .
J: TRBJ1-4
D: .
CDR3: CASSPGEIRVEKLFF
DNA: TGTGCCAGCAGCCCCGGGGAAATTAGGGTTGAAAAACTGTTTTTT

V: TRBV7-6
size: .
J: TRBJ2-2
D: TRBD1
CDR3: CASSLDRGRAGELFF
DNA: TGTGCCAGCAGCTTGGACAGGGGGCGGGCCGGGGAGCTGTTTTTT

V: TRBV5-1
size: .
J: TRBJ2-5
D: .
CDR3: CASSLDGRQQETQYF
DNA: TGCGCCAGCAGCTTGGATGGCAGGCAGCAAGAGACCCAGTACTTC

V: TRBV30
size: few
J: TRBJ1-3
D: .
CDR3: CAWSRTTAGNTIYF
DNA: TGTGCCTGGAGTCGGACAACCGCTGGAAACACCATATATTTT

V: TRBV28
size: .
J: TRBJ2-7
D: TRBD2
CDR3: CASSHSGTVSGSSYEQYF
DNA: TGTGCCAGCAGCCACTCCGGGACAGTTAGCGGGAGCTCCTACGAGCAGTACTTC

V: TRBV5-6
size: once
J: TRBJ2-7
D: .
CDR3: CASSSEDTLTPYEQYF
DNA: TGTGCCAGCAGCTCGGAAGACACCCTCACCCCCTACGAGCAGTACTTC

V: TRBV5-6
size: few
J: TRBJ2-3
D: TRBD2
CDR3: CASSRSGSGTDTQYF
DNA: TGTGCCAGCAGCCGAAGCGGGAGTGGAACAGATACGCAGTATTTT

V: TRBV19
size: few
J: TRBJ1-5
D: .
CDR3: CASSMGGADQPQHF
DNA: TGTGCCAGTAGTATGGGTGGGGCCGATCAGCCCCAGCATTTT

V: TRBV19
size: .
J: TRBJ1-5
D: .
CDR3: CASSMQDQPQHF
DNA: TGTGCCAGTAGTATGCAGGATCAGCCCCAGCATTTT

V: TRBV15
size: .
J: TRBJ2-5
D: .
CDR3: CATSRGGGLSTQETQYF
DNA: TGTGCCACCAGCAGAGGCGGTGGACTATCTACACAAGAGACCCAGTACTTC

V: TRBV18
size: .
J: TRBJ2-5
D: .
CDR3: CASSPGASGTQYF
DNA: TGTGCCAGCTCACCAGGGGCCTCGGGGACCCAGTACTTC

V: TRBV9
size: .
J: TRBJ1-5
D: .
CDR3: CASSGGGDQPQHF
DNA: TGTGCCAGCAGCGGAGGGGGGGATCAGCCCCAGCATTTT

V: TRBV27
size: once
J: TRBJ2-5
D: .
CDR3: CASTNAGRQETQYF
DNA: TGTGCCAGCACAAATGCGGGTCGGCAAGAGACCCAGTACTTC